This T cell receptor (beta chain) was sequenced in a study of beta chain features in type 1 diabetes. Points from the study as a whole: Researchers report that Type 1 diabetes patients had moderately but significantly shorter TCRB CDR3s across all four CD4+ subsets.

As to this clone: Antigen unknown. Different DNA sequences within this sample yield the same CDR3.

Expressed TCRB transcripts were sequenced after all isolated RNA was converted to cDNA. The data were produced by immunoSEQ multiplex PCR, yet TCRdb's version contains in-frame clones alone and is incomplete. The sample records about 700,000 clones, around 15% being singletons. The V gene's germline CDR1 is KGHSH and CDR2 LQKENI. The CDR3 length is 13 residues. V was trimmed by 6 bases and J by 5 bases, leaving 13 bases between them. This receptor was taken from a man younger than 35 with type 1 diabetes. The J gene is TRBJ2-5, the V gene TRBV18; D is unclear. The sequenced sample was naive CD4+ T cells from blood. The CDR3 reads CASSPVEGETQYF. DNA of the CDR3: TGTGCCAGCTCCCCGGTGGAAGGGGAGACCCAGTACTTC.